These 11 T cell receptor beta chains share one sample of origin, sequenced in a study of blood T cells in healthy people across ages. A second PCR, run for roughly 7 to 12 cycles, used a sample-barcoded 5' primer plus a J-beta primer mix. MiXCR was run by TCRdb on the 5' RACE reads, yielding one entry per CDR3 protein. The sample records approximately 800,000 distinct CDR3 sequences, about 53% being singletons. Sample: blood. The receptors stem from a man older than 75 in good health.

This clonotype has a handful of counts. The J gene is TRBJ2-7, the V gene TRBV3-1; TRBD1 is a possible D gene (5 bases). Trimming shortened V by 3 bases and J by 1 base, and 13 bases separated the two germline ends. Germline V gives CDR1 LGHDT, CDR2 YNNKEL (reference sequence). The CDR3 runs 15 residues. The CDR3 DNA is TGTGCCAGCAGCCAGGGCAGGACACGATCCTACGAGCAGTACTTC. Translation: CASSQGRTRSYEQYF.

The J gene is TRBJ2-5, the V gene TRBV7-2; D is perhaps TRBD1 or TRBD2 (5 bases each). Trimming shortened V by 4 bases and J by 5 bases, and 23 bases separated the two germline ends. Germline CDR1 is SGHTA and CDR2 is FQGNSA. This CDR3 region has 17 residues. CDR3 in amino acids: CASSSASHSGPGETQYF. In nucleotides, the CDR3 is TGTGCCAGCAGCTCGGCGTCCCATTCGGGACCTGGGGAGACCCAGTACTTC.

This clonotype has only a few counts. The chain couples TRBV7-2 to TRBJ2-1, with 10 nucleotides matching TRBD2. V shed 5 bases, J shed 14 bases, and the junction held 12 bases outside the gene matches. Germline V gene lookup returns CDR1 SGHTA and CDR2 FQGNSA. The CDR3 runs to 14 residues. The CDR3 is CASSPEALAGVEFF. The CDR3 nucleotides are TGTGCCAGCAGCCCAGAGGCGCTAGCGGGAGTTGAGTTCTTC.

The chain has TRBV10-2 and TRBJ2-1, with 7 bases aligning to TRBD1. Losses at the gene ends were 6 bases for V and 7 bases for J; bases not matched to a gene: 9. Germline lookup yields CDR1 WSHSY and CDR2 SAAADI. The CDR3 sequence is 14 residues long. CDR3 residues: CASRAPLQGNEQFF. The CDR3 DNA reads TGCGCCAGCAGGGCCCCGCTACAGGGGAATGAGCAGTTCTTC.

This clonotype appeared a few times. The V gene is TRBV5-1, the J gene TRBJ2-7, with D possibly matching TRBD1 (6 bases). The germline CDR1 and CDR2 sequences are SGHRS and YFSETQ. V was pared by 3 bases and J by 1 base, with 11 bases between. The CDR3 spans 14 residues. The DNA of the CDR3 is TGCGCCAGCAGCTCCGGGACACTATCCTACGAGCAGTACTTC. Its translation is CASSSGTLSYEQYF.

This clonotype was counted between two and nine times. V gene TRBV24-1 combines with J gene TRBJ2-5; D is uncertain. Per the germline V gene, CDR1 is KGHDR and CDR2 is SFDVKD. With 2 bases removed from V and 4 bases from J, the gap between germline ends came to 7 bases. This CDR3 comprises 13 residues. The CDR3 region has the DNA TGTGCCACCAGTGATTGGCGAGCAGAGACCCAGTACTTC. This sequence encodes CATSDWRAETQYF.

This clonotype was counted between two and nine times. The gene calls are TRBV7-9 and TRBJ2-3; 11 bases map to TRBD2. In germline, CDR1 is SEHNR, CDR2 FQNEAQ (reference sequence). Trimming at V came to 5 bases and at J to 4 bases, leaving 5 bases not matched to a gene. The CDR3 consists of 15 residues. CDR3 residues: CASSLSSGRADTQYF. The CDR3 DNA is TGTGCCAGCAGCCTGAGTAGCGGGAGGGCAGATACGCAGTATTTT.

This clonotype was found once. The junction differs from germline at one of its ends, possibly a read error. The chain couples TRBV11-2 to TRBJ2-6; the match to TRBD2 covers 11 bases. This CDR3 has 18 residues. Germline-derived CDR1 and CDR2 are SGHAT and FQNNGV. The CDR3 reads CAGSKNSGRAPGANVLTF. The CDR3 DNA reads TGTGCCGGCAGCAAAAATAGCGGGAGGGCTCCTGGGGCCAACGTCCTGACTTTC. Full variable domain (missing parts from reference TRBV11-2 and TRBJ2-6): EAGVAQSPRYKIIEKRQSVAFWCNPISGHATLYWYQQILGQGPKLLIQFQNNGVVDDSQLPKDRFSAERLKGVDSTLKIQPAKLEDSAVYLCAGSKNSGRAPGANVLTFGAGSRLTVL.

The chain couples TRBV5-1 to TRBJ1-4; D is unclear. V was cut by 7 bases and J by 0 bases, with 7 bases left in between. This CDR3 contains 13 residues. Germline V gene lookup returns CDR1 SGHRS and CDR2 YFSETQ. Written as DNA, the CDR3 is TGCGCCAGCCGAGAGGCAACTAATGAAAAACTGTTTTTT. It translates to CASREATNEKLFF. Combining the CDR3 with reference TRBV5-1 and TRBJ1-4 gives the whole variable domain KAGVTQTPRYLIKTRGQQVTLSCSPISGHRSVSWYQQTPGQGLQFLFEYFSETQRNKGNFPGRFSGRQFSNSRSEMNVSTLELGDSALYLCASREATNEKLFFGSGTQLSVL.

This chain uses TRBV27 with TRBJ2-7; the D is unclear. Trimming removed 6 bases from V and 3 bases from J, with 12 bases in between. The CDR3 is 13 residues long. Germline values: CDR1 MNHEY, CDR2 SMNVEV (reference sequence). This CDR3 reads CASSPISLYEQYF. CDR3 coding DNA: TGTGCCAGCAGCCCAATAAGCCTCTACGAGCAGTACTTC.

The chain combines TRBV5-1 with TRBJ2-1; 10 nucleotides align to TRBD2. The ends lost 2 bases at V and 5 bases at J; junction bases unmatched: 4. The V gene's germline CDR1 is SGHRS and CDR2 YFSETQ. The CDR3 consists of 15 residues. The CDR3 loop is CASSFGLADNNEQFF. The DNA for the CDR3 is TGCGCCAGCAGCTTCGGACTAGCGGACAACAATGAGCAGTTCTTC.